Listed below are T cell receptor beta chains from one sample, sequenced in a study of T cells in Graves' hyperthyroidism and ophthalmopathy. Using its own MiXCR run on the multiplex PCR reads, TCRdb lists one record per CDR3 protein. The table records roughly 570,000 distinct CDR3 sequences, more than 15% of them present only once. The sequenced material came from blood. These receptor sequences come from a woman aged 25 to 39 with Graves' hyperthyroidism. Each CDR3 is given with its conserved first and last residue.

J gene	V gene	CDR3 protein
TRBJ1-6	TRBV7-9	CASSLENSPLHF
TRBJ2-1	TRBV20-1	CSARKVGQRNEQFF
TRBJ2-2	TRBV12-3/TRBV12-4	CASSTRNTGELFF
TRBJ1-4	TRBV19	CASRGGGPATNEKLFF
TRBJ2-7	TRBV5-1	CASSLVAYGSYEQYF
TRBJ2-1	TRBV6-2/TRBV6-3	CASRVAGIYNEQFF
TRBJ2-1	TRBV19	CASSFPGIRSYNEQFF
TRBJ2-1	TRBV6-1	CASSSPGGRLSEQFF
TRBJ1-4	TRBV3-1	CASSQEIPRAHEKLFF
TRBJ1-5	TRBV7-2	CASSLGRSNQPQHF
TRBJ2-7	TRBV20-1	CSARIQGTSYEQYF
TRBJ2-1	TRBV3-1	CASSQDQFAGLGGYNEQFF
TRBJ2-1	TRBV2	CAGSEVGDPSLNEQFF
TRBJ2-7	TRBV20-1	CSAKGVGTEPTYEQYF
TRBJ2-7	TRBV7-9	CASITWIEGGVSYEQYF
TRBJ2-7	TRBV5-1	CASSLDGGSGEQYF
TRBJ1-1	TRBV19	CASSILGQGGSEAFF
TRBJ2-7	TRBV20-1	CSARGLAGAYEQYF
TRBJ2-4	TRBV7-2	CASSYGQPIQYF
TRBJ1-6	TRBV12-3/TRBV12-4	CASSPTGANSPLHF
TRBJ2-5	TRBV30	CAWSVGLRGETQYF
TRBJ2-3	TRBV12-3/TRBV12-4	CASSPGLAGGPSTDTQYF
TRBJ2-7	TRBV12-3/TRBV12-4	CASSSDYEQYF
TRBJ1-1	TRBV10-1	CASSESLGLGTEAFF
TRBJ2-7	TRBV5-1	CASSSTETKQYF
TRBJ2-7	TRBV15	CATSRDWLAGYEQYF
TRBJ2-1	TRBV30	CAWSAGQGASNEQFF
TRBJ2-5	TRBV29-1	CSVARGGDQETQYF
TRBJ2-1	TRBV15	CATSRTSGRLNEQFF
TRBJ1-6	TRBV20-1	CSARFPGGNSPLHF
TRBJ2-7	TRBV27	CASSLYGGTASYEQYF
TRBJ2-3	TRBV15	CATSRGVTDTQYF
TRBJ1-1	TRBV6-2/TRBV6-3	CASSYGGYTEAFF
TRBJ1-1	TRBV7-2	CASSPQGPRGAFF
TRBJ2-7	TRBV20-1	CSASVPPSYEQYF
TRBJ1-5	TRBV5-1	CASSKDGVSNQPQHF
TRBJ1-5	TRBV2	CVSHRGYNQPQHF
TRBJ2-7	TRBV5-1	CASSLGLDLSAYEQYF
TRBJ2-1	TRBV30	CAWMVRTPYNEQFF
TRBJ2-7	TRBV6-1	CASSYVAEAGGGYEQYF
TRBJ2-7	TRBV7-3	CASSLQGVWYEQYF
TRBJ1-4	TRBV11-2	CASSSTGINEKLFF
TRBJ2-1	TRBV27	CASRVGSSSYNEQFF
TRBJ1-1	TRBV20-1	CSARDLPGGHTEAFF
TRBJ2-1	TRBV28	CASRGGPSSYNEQFF
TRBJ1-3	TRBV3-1	CASSQDLYRQSLSGNTIYF
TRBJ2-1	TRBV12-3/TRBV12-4	CASSFRQGLDNEQFF